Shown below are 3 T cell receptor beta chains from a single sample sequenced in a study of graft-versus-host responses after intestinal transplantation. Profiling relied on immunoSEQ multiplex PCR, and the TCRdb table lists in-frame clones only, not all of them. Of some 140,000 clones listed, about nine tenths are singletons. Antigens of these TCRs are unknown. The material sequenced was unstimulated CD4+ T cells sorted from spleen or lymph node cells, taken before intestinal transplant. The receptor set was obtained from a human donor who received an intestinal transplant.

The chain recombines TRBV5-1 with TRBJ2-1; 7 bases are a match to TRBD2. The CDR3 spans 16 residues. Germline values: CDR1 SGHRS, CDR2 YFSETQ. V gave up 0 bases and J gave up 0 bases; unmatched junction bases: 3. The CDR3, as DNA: TGCGCCAGCAGCTTGGAAGGCGGGAGCTCCTACAATGAGCAGTTCTTC. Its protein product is CASSLEGGSSYNEQFF.

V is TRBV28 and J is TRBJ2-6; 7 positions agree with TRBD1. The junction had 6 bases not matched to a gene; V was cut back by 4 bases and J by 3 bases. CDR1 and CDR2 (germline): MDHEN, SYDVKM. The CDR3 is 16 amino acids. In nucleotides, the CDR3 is TGTGCCAGCAGTTCCCCGGGACAGAATGGGGCCAACGTCCTGACTTTC. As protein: CASSSPGQNGANVLTF. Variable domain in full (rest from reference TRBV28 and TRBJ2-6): DVKVTQSSRYLVKRTGEKVFLECVQDMDHENMFWYRQDPGLGLRLIYFSYDVKMKEKGDIPEGYSVSREKKERFSLILESASTNQTSMYLCASSSPGQNGANVLTFGAGSRLTVL.

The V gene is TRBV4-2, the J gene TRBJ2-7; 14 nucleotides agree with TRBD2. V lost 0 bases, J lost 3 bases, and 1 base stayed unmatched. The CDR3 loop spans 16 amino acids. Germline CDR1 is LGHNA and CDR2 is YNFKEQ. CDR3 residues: CASSQEGTSGSYEQYF. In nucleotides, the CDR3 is TGTGCCAGCAGCCAAGAAGGGACTAGCGGGAGCTACGAGCAGTACTTC.